This T cell receptor (beta chain) stems from a study of shared clonotypes between healthy human individuals. Profiled with immunoSEQ multiplex PCR; TCRdb holds only in-frame clones, not every one. This table holds 2 million or so clones, roughly 94% found once. CDR3 length: 15 residues. Germline V gene data show CDR1 as SGHRS and CDR2 as YFSETQ. The donors were adults (healthy and HIV-negative) with no recent acute infections or vaccinations. CD45RA-negative memory and CD45RA+ naive subsets were split from the CD4+ cells. This clone was found once. Sequence at one end of the junction differs from germline and may be a read error.

This sequence was found in a man aged 18 to 35 in good health. The chain is built from TRBV5-1 and TRBJ1-3; 7 bases agree with TRBD1. Sequencing was done on a sample of naive CD4+ T cells sorted from blood. The sample's subset: CD45RA+ positively selected. The CDR3 sequence is CASRLGQSPGNTIYF. Here the CDR3 DNA reads TGCGCCAGCAGATTGGGACAGTCCCCAGGAAACACCATATATTTT.